The sequence of this T cell receptor (beta chain) was determined in a study of PD-1 blockade in mismatch repair-deficient tumors. Study-wide context: Patients had about 13 mismatch repair-deficient cancer types and were previously treated and progressing.

The TCR-sequenced patients were three responders to pembrolizumab. Points from the study as a whole: After pembrolizumab, tumor-resident clones rose rapidly, then generally contracted before radiologic responses.

Produced via immunoSEQ multiplex PCR; TCRdb's table is partial and in-frame only. The sample shows around 100,000 clones, around 80% of them seen only once. Germline lookup yields CDR1 ENHRY and CDR2 SYGVKD. Trimming pared 0 bases from V and 4 bases from J, leaving 9 bases between. This CDR3 has 14 amino acids. Comment on this clone: Its antigen is unknown.

The source of this sequence is an adult with mismatch repair-deficient cancer. The chain uses TRBV10-3 and TRBJ1-1; D gene ambiguous. The specimen comprised peripheral blood, sampled 60 weeks after starting pembrolizumab. The CDR3 DNA is TGTGCCATCAGTGAGTCGGGTTCCGGCACTGAAGCTTTCTTT. Its translation is CAISESGSGTEAFF.